This T cell receptor beta chain was identified in a study of blood T cell repertoires in COVID-19. About the study: Acute and convalescent COVID-19 samples came from the United States, Italy and Spain. The cDNA or gDNA used as material had been derived from T cells, B-cell-depleted T cells, or PBMCs.

Germline V gene sequence: CDR1 MNHEY, CDR2 SVGAGI. V was pared by 0 bases and J by 1 base, with 6 bases between. The CDR3 has 15 residues. As originally analysed: Amplifying reference gene primers gave estimates of nucleated cell counts. The data were produced by immunoSEQ multiplex PCR, yet TCRdb's version contains in-frame clones alone and is incomplete. V and J calls plus clone size are reproduced from that table; the DNA served to infer D and trimming. The repertoire consists of about 77,000 clones, with about 91% occurring once and the leading ten covering approximately 6.7%. The rearrangement joins TRBV6-5 to TRBJ1-4, with a weak D call TRBD1 (5 bases). Sequenced material: peripheral blood. The origin of this receptor is a woman older than 75 with acute or convalescent COVID-19. The CDR3 is CASSYSGGTNEKLFF. The CDR3 coding sequence is TGTGCCAGCAGTTACTCGGGGGGAACTAATGAAAAACTGTTTTTT.